The clone carrying this T cell receptor (beta chain) was recorded many times. Time point reported: newly diagnosed GD, antithyroid drugs for less than 3 months. The TCR library was prepared using RNA isolated from PBMCs. In this cohort, patients came from an endocrinology department located in Xi'an, China. Arm-PCR of CDR3 regions and iRepertoire HTBI primers were the basis on which TCR beta libraries were built. TCRdb independently ran MiXCR on the multiplex PCR reads; one entry per CDR3 protein. The sample contains about 620,000 distinct CDR3 sequences, around 17% of which appear only once. With 1 base removed from V and 7 bases from J, the gap between germline ends came to 16 bases. The length of the CDR3 is 14 residues. Germline V lookup: CDR1 GTSNPN, CDR2 SVGIG (reference sequence). The source of the sample is a study of regulatory T cells in long-lasting Graves disease. These data also featured in a second study, about T cells in Graves' hyperthyroidism and ophthalmopathy. That work adds: Hyperthyroidism was newly diagnosed in patients aged 18 to 65 (duration under 2 months). Blood also showed most of the thyroid clonotypes that were expanded above 0.001.

V and J are TRBV30 and TRBJ1-2; D unresolved. This clonotype originated in a woman aged 25 to 39 with Graves disease. The sample consisted of peripheral blood mononuclear cells (PBMCs), taken at new diagnosis, from a patient treated with antithyroid drugs. The CDR3 loop reads CAWSDWAREAGYTF. In DNA, the CDR3 is TGTGCCTGGAGTGATTGGGCAAGAGAGGCTGGCTACACCTTC.